A single sample is the source of the 18 T cell receptor beta chains below, sequenced in a study of blood T cell repertoires in COVID-19. Libraries were prepared by immunoSEQ multiplex PCR; TCRdb keeps only in-frame clonotypes and omits some of them. In the table there are 280,000 or so clones, around 89% of which are singletons. Sequencing was carried out using peripheral blood. Receptor source: a woman aged 25 to 39 who had recovered from COVID-19.

This chain joins TRBV4-2 and TRBJ2-6, with D possibly being TRBD1 (6 bases). The V end was cut by 3 bases, the J end by 0 bases, with 6 bases between. Germline assignment: CDR1 LGHNA and CDR2 YNFKEQ. CDR3 size: 15 residues. The CDR3 region has the DNA TGTGCCAGCAGCCAGACAGGCTCTGGGGCCAACGTCCTGACTTTC. Translation gives CASSQTGSGANVLTF.

This clone was counted once. This rearrangement joins TRBV3-1 (or the pseudogene TRBV3-2) to TRBJ2-5, with D perhaps TRBD1 (5 bases). The germline V gene encodes CDR1 LGHDT and CDR2 YNNKEL (reference sequence). This CDR3 has 15 amino acids. V lost 4 bases to trimming and J lost 3 bases, with 15 bases between them. This chain's CDR3 is CASSLWGQREETQYF. DNA of the CDR3: TGTGCCAGCAGCCTTTGGGGCCAGAGAGAAGAGACCCAGTACTTC.

The V and J genes are TRBV5-1 and TRBJ1-1; D may be TRBD1 (6 bases). V was shortened by 1 base and J by 4 bases, with 11 bases between the two germline ends. The CDR3 extends over 14 amino acids. Germline CDR1 is SGHRS and CDR2 is YFSETQ. This chain's CDR3 is CASSLTGQTTEAFF. CDR3 DNA: TGCGCCAGCAGCTTGACAGGGCAAACCACTGAAGCTTTCTTT.

The chain carries TRBV10-1 and TRBJ1-1; no firm D call. Trimming took off 0 bases at V and 4 bases at J, with 9 bases between the two ends. CDR3 length: 14 residues. Germline V CDR1 and CDR2: WNHNN, SYGVQD (reference sequence). CDR3: CASSESSVSTEAFF. CDR3 in DNA: TGCGCCAGCAGTGAGTCTTCCGTTAGCACTGAAGCTTTCTTT.

The rearrangement joins TRBV7-9 to TRBJ2-5; D possibly corresponds to TRBD2 (6 bases). The V end lost 5 bases, the J end lost 0 bases, and 19 bases lay between the germline ends. The CDR3 spans 17 residues. Germline V gene sequence: CDR1 SEHNR, CDR2 FQNEAQ (reference sequence). The CDR3 loop reads CASSPLVGTPYQETQYF. The CDR3 nucleotides are TGTGCCAGCAGCCCCCTAGTCGGGACTCCGTACCAAGAGACCCAGTACTTC.

The chain is built from TRBV6-5 and TRBJ2-7; 9 nucleotides agree with TRBD2. This CDR3 contains 14 residues. Germline V gives CDR1 MNHEY, CDR2 SVGAGI. V trimming: 6 bases; J trimming: 6 bases; junction bases outside the gene matches: 9. The CDR3 nucleotides are TGTGCCAGCAGACGGGCGGGGGGGCTGAGCGAGCAGTACTTC. Amino acid sequence: CASRRAGGLSEQYF.

The rearrangement joins TRBV9 to TRBJ2-3, with 8 bases fitting TRBD2. This CDR3 has 14 residues. Per germline, CDR1 SGDLS and CDR2 YYNGEE. The ends lost 4 bases at V and 4 bases at J; junction bases unmatched: 5. CDR3 sequence reads: CASSLGLASDTQYF. Here the CDR3 DNA reads TGTGCCAGCAGCCTTGGACTAGCCTCAGATACGCAGTATTTT.

The gene calls are TRBV7-9 and TRBJ2-7; tentatively, D is TRBD1 (6 bases). Deletions cut 3 bases from V and 3 bases from J, with 12 bases between. The CDR3 contains 14 residues. The germline V gene has CDR1 SEHNR and CDR2 FQNEAQ (reference sequence). CDR3 sequence reads: CASSLGQISYEQYF. Here the CDR3 DNA reads TGTGCCAGCAGCTTGGGACAAATTAGCTACGAGCAGTACTTC.

Note on this clone: A read error may account for a junction end that differs from germline. The chain joins TRBV11-1 to TRBJ1-2; D is unclear. The germline V gene encodes CDR1 SGHAT and CDR2 FQDESV (reference sequence). CDR3 length: 16 amino acids. CDR3 sequence (DNA): TGTGCCAGCAGCTTGCGAGTGGCCGGGAACACGGTGCTTCCTTCCTTC. Translation: CASSLRVAGNTVLPSF.

The CDR3 nucleotides read TGTGCCAGCCTGGACAGGTCTAACTATGGCTACACCTTC. Translation gives CASLDRSNYGYTF. The chain joins TRBV28 to TRBJ1-2, with 7 bases matching TRBD1. J lost 0 bases, V lost 8 bases, and 3 bases had no gene match. Per germline, CDR1 MDHEN and CDR2 SYDVKM. This CDR3 is built from 13 residues.

This clone turned up a few times. The rearrangement uses TRBV5-1 and TRBJ2-2; 8 bases line up with TRBD2. Per the germline V gene, CDR1 is SGHRS and CDR2 is YFSETQ. The CDR3 has 15 residues. Trimming took 4 bases from V and 7 from J; bases not matched to a gene: 9. As DNA, the CDR3 is TGCGCCAGCAGCCTTAGCGGGGCTCGGAACGGGGAGCTGTTTTTT. It yields the protein CASSLSGARNGELFF.

The J gene is TRBJ1-2, the V gene TRBV6-5, with no clear D. Trimming shortened V by 5 bases and J by 6 bases, and 16 bases separated the two germline ends. The germline gives CDR1 MNHEY, CDR2 SVGAGI. The CDR3 sequence is 14 residues long. This chain's CDR3 is CASSQWAGVDGYTF. The CDR3, as DNA: TGTGCCAGCAGTCAATGGGCAGGTGTAGATGGCTACACCTTC.

This clone was detected a few times. The J gene is TRBJ2-5, the V gene TRBV4-2, with 8 bases identical to TRBD1. Germline CDR1 and CDR2: LGHNA and YNFKEQ. The CDR3 is 17 residues long. The V and J ends lost 0 bases and 4 bases, in that order; junction bases with no gene match: 10. The CDR3 spells CASSQDLRQGARETQYF. The CDR3, as DNA: TGTGCCAGCAGCCAAGATCTGAGGCAGGGGGCTCGAGAGACCCAGTACTTC.

The chain couples TRBV27 to TRBJ2-1; 9 bases agree with TRBD2. Germline V CDR1 and CDR2: MNHEY, SMNVEV (reference sequence). The CDR3 is made up of 14 amino acids. Germline trimming cut 6 bases from V and 1 base from J; bases unmatched to any gene: 1. The CDR3 sequence: CASRSGGSYNEQFF. The CDR3 DNA sequence: TGTGCCAGCAGGAGCGGGGGGTCCTACAATGAGCAGTTCTTC.

This clone has just one count. The DNA of the CDR3 is TGTGCCAGCAGCCAGAGGCCAGGGGACTATGGCTACACCTTC. Translated: CASSQRPGDYGYTF. This chain links TRBV7-3 with TRBJ1-2; D perhaps matches TRBD1 (6 bases). The V end lost 5 bases, the J end lost 3 bases, and 13 bases lay between the germline ends. Germline CDR1 and CDR2: SGHTA and FQGTGA. The CDR3 runs to 14 residues.

V usage is TRBV5-1 and J usage is TRBJ2-5; D may be TRBD1 (6 bases). The CDR3 totals 17 residues. Per the germline V gene, CDR1 is SGHRS and CDR2 is YFSETQ. V was clipped by 0 bases and J by 5 bases, with 20 bases between them. The CDR3 nucleotides read TGCGCCAGCAGCTTGGGACCTAGGAGACAGGCACGGGAGACCCAGTACTTC. Its protein is CASSLGPRRQARETQYF. The full variable domain, with the rest looked up from reference TRBV5-1 and TRBJ2-5, is KAGVTQTPRYLIKTRGQQVTLSCSPISGHRSVSWYQQTPGQGLQFLFEYFSETQRNKGNFPGRFSGRQFSNSRSEMNVSTLELGDSALYLCASSLGPRRQARETQYFGPGTRLLVL.

This chain links TRBV19 with TRBJ1-5, with 7 bases that match TRBD1. Germline trimming cut 5 bases from V and 1 base from J; bases unmatched to any gene: 5. CDR3 length: 15 amino acids. From germline, CDR1 is LNHDA and CDR2 SQIVND (reference sequence). CDR3 in DNA: TGTGCCAGTAGTCCCAACAGGGGAAGCAATCAGCCCCAGCATTTT. Translating gives CASSPNRGSNQPQHF.

The chain combines TRBV7-2 with TRBJ2-7, with 10 bases fitting TRBD1. This CDR3 has 15 amino acids. Losses at the gene ends were 5 bases for V and 3 bases for J; bases not matched to a gene: 7. Germline V gives CDR1 SGHTA, CDR2 FQGNSA. The CDR3 DNA reads as TGTGCCAGCAGCCCGCAGACAGGGGGCGGCTACGAGCAGTACTTC. Its translation: CASSPQTGGGYEQYF. The full variable domain, rest sourced from reference TRBV7-2 and TRBJ2-7, is GAGVSQSPSNKVTEKGKDVELRCDPISGHTALYWYRQSLGQGLEFLIYFQGNSAPDKSGLPSDRFSAERTGGSVSTLTIQRTQQEDSAVYLCASSPQTGGGYEQYFGPGTRLTVT.